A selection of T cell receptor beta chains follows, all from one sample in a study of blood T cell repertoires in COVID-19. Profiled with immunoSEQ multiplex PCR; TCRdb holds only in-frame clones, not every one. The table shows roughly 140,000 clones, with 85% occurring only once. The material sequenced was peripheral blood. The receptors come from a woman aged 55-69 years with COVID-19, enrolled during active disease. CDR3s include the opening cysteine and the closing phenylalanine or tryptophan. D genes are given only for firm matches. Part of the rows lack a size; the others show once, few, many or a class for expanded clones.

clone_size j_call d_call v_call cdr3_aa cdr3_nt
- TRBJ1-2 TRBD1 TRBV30 CAWSTGANYGYTF TGTGCCTGGTCTACAGGGGCTAACTATGGCTACACCTTC
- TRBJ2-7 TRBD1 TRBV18 CASSLGDRGTYEQYF TGTGCCAGCTCCCTAGGGGACAGGGGAACCTACGAGCAGTACTTC
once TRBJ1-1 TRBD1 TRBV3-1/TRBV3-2 CASSHSQGAITEAFF TGTGCCAGCAGCCACTCACAGGGGGCAATCACTGAAGCTTTCTTT
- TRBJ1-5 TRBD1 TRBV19 CATTQGHQPQHF TGTGCCACTACACAGGGGCATCAGCCCCAGCATTTT
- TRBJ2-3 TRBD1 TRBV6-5 CASGRTGERTDTQYF TGTGCCAGTGGAAGAACAGGGGAGCGGACAGATACGCAGTATTTT
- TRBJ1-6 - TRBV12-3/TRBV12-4 CASAGFNSPLHF TGTGCCAGCGCAGGGTTTAATTCACCCCTCCACTTT
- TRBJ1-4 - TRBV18 CASSPPGGRNEKLFF TGTGCCAGCTCACCACCGGGAGGAAGGAATGAAAAACTGTTTTTT
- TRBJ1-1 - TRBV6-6 CASSYSSGTNEAFF TGTGCCAGCAGTTACTCGAGCGGGACAAATGAAGCTTTCTTT
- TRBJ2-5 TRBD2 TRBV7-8 CASSLERGDQETQYF TGTGCCAGCAGCTTAGAGCGGGGGGACCAAGAGACCCAGTACTTC
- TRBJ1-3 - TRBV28 CASSMSAYSGNTIYF TGTGCCAGCAGCATGAGTGCCTACTCTGGAAACACCATATATTTT
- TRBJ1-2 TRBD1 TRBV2 CASSPGTGRYGYTF TGTGCCAGCAGCCCCGGGACAGGGCGTTATGGCTACACCTTC
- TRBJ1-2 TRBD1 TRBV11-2 CASSSDRGSYTF TGTGCCAGCAGCTCCGACAGGGGTAGCTACACCTTC
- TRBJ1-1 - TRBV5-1 CARSLGGGTEAFF TGCGCCCGCAGCTTGGGCGGGGGGACTGAAGCTTTCTTT